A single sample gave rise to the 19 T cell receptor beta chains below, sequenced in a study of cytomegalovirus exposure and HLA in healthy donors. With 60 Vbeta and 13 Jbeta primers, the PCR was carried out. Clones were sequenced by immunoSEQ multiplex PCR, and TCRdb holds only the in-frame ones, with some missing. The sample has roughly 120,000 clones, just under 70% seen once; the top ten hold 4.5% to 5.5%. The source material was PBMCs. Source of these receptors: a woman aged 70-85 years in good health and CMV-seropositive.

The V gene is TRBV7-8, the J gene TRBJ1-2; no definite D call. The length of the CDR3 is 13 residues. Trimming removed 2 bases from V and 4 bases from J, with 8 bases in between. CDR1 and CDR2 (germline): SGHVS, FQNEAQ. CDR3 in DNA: TGTGCCAGCAGCTTAACCTCGGGCTATGGCTACACCTTC. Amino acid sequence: CASSLTSGYGYTF.

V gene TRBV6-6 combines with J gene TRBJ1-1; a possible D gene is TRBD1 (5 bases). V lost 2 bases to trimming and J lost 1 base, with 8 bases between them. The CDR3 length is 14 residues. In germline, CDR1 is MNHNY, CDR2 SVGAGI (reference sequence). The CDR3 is CASSYARANTEAFF. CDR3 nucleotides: TGTGCCAGCAGTTACGCCAGGGCGAACACTGAAGCTTTCTTT.

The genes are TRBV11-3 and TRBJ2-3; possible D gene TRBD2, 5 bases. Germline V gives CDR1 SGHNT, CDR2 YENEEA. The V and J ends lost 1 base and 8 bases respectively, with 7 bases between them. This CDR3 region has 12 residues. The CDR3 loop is CASSLVEGTQYF. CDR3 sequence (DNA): TGTGCCAGCAGCTTAGTTGAGGGTACGCAGTATTTT.

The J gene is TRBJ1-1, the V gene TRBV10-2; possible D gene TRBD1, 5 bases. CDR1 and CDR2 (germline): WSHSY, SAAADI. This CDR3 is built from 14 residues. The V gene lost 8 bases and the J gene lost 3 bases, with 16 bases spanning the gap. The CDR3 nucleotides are TGCGCCAGCTCCATCTCCTCGGGGGACACTGAAGCTTTCTTT. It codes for CASSISSGDTEAFF.

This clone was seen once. CDR3 region: CASSLGMGGDTEAFF. The CDR3 region has the DNA TGTGCCAGCAGCTTAGGTATGGGGGGGGACACTGAAGCTTTCTTT. The chain links TRBV7-9 to TRBJ1-1; a possible D gene is TRBD1 (5 bases). Germline V gene lookup returns CDR1 SEHNR and CDR2 FQNEAQ (reference sequence). CDR3 length: 15 amino acids. The V end lost 1 base, the J end lost 3 bases, and 12 bases lay between the germline ends.

CDR3 DNA sequence: TGCGCCAGCAGCCCCCGACACCCCCCCGAGCAGTACTTC. Translating it yields CASSPRHPPEQYF. The chain links TRBV4-1 to TRBJ2-7; D gene uncertain. The CDR3 length is 13 residues. Germline lookup yields CDR1 MGHRA and CDR2 YSYEKL. Trimming stripped 4 bases from V and 6 bases from J, with 13 bases between.

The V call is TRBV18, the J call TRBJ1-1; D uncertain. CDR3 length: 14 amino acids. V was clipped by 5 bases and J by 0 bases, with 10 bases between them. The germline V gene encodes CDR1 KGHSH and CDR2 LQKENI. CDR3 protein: CASSDQAMNTEAFF. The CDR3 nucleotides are TGTGCCAGCTCAGACCAGGCCATGAACACTGAAGCTTTCTTT.

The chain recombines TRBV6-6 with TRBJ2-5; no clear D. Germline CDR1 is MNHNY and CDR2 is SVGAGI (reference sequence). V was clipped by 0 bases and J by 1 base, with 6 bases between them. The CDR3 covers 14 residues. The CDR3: CASSYSIGQETQYF. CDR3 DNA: TGTGCCAGCAGTTACTCGATCGGCCAAGAGACCCAGTACTTC.

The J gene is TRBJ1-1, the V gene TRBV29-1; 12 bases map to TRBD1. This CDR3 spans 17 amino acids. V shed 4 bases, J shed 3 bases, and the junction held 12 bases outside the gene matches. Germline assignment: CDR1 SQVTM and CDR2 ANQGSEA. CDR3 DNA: TGCAGCGTTGGGGGAGGGGGGACAGGGGGCCGGTACACTGAAGCTTTCTTT. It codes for CSVGGGGTGGRYTEAFF.

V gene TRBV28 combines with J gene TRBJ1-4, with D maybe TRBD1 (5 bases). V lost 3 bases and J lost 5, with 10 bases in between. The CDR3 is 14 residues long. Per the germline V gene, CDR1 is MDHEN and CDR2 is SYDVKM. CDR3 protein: CASSFWGENEKLFF. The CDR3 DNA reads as TGTGCCAGCAGTTTTTGGGGGGAGAATGAAAAACTGTTTTTT. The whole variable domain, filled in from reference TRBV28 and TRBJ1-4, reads DVKVTQSSRYLVKRTGEKVFLECVQDMDHENMFWYRQDPGLGLRLIYFSYDVKMKEKGDIPEGYSVSREKKERFSLILESASTNQTSMYLCASSFWGENEKLFFGSGTQLSVL.

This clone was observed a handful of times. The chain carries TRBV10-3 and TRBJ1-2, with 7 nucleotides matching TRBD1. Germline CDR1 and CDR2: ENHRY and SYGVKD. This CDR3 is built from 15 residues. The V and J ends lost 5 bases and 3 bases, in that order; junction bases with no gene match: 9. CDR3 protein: CAISLTGFPDYGYTF. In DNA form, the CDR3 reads TGTGCCATCAGTTTGACAGGGTTTCCGGACTATGGCTACACCTTC.

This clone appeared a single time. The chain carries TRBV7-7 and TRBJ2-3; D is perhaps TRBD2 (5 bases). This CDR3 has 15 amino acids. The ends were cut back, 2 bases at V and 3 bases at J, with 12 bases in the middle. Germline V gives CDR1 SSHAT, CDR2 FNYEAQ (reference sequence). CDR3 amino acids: CASSLRRGGTDTQYF. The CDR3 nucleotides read TGTGCCAGCAGCTTACGACGGGGTGGGACAGATACGCAGTATTTT. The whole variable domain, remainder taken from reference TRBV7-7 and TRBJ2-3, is GAGVSQSPRYKVTKRGQDVTLRCDPISSHATLYWYQQALGQGPEFLTYFNYEAQPDKSGLPSDRFSAERPEGSISTLTIQRTEQRDSAMYRCASSLRRGGTDTQYFGPGTRLTVL.

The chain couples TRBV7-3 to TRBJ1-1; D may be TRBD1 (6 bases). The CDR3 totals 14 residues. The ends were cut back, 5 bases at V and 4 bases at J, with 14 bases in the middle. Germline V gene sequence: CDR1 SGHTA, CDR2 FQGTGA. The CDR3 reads CASSLSGQITEAFF. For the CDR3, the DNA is TGTGCCAGCAGCCTAAGCGGACAGATCACTGAAGCTTTCTTT. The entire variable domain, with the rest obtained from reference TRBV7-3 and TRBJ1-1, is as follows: GAGVSQTPSNKVTEKGKYVELRCDPISGHTALYWYRQSLGQGPEFLIYFQGTGAADDSGLPNDRFFAVRPEGSVSTLKIQRTERGDSAVYLCASSLSGQITEAFFGQGTRLTVV.

This CDR3 reads CASDPPRRFRRFNNEQFF. The DNA of the CDR3 is TGTGCCAGCGACCCGCCGAGGAGGTTCAGGAGATTTAACAATGAGCAGTTCTTC. The rearrangement links TRBV2 to TRBJ2-1, with a tentative D call TRBD2 (5 bases). Trimming shortened V by 8 bases and J by 5 bases, and 28 bases separated the two germline ends. CDR1 is SNHLY, CDR2 FYNNEI, per germline. CDR3 length: 18 residues.

The CDR3 region is CASSEGTGSQPQHF. CDR3 DNA: TGTGCCAGCAGTGAGGGGACAGGGAGTCAGCCCCAGCATTTT. The V gene is TRBV6-4, the J gene TRBJ1-5; 9 positions agree with TRBD1. CDR3 size: 14 residues. From germline, CDR1 is MRHNA and CDR2 SNTAGT. The junction had 3 bases not matched to a gene; V was cut back by 3 bases and J by 6 bases.

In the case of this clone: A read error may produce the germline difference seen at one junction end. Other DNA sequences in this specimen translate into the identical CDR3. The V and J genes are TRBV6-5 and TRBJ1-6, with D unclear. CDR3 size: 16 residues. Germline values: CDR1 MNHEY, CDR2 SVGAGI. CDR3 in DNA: TGTGCCAGCAGTTTTTCGCTGATGAGTTATAATTCCCCCCTCCACTTT. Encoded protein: CASSFSLMSYNSPLHF.

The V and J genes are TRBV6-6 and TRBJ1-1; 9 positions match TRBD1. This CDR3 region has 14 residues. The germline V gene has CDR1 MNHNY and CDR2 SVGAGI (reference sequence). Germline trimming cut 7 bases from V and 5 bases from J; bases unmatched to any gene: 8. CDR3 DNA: TGTGCCAGCATCCGACAGGGGGTAGGGACTGAAGCTTTCTTT. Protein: CASIRQGVGTEAFF.

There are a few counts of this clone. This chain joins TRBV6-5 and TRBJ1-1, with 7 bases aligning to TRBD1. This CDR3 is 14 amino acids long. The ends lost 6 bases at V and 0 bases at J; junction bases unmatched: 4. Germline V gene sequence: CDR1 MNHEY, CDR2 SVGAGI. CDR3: CASRSGQLNTEAFF. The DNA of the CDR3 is TGTGCCAGCAGATCGGGACAGCTGAACACTGAAGCTTTCTTT.

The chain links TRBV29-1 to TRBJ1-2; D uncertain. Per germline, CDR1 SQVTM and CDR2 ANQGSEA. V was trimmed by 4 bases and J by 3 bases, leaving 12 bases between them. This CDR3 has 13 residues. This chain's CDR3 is CSVGFGEHYGYTF. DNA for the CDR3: TGCAGCGTTGGGTTTGGGGAGCACTATGGCTACACCTTC.